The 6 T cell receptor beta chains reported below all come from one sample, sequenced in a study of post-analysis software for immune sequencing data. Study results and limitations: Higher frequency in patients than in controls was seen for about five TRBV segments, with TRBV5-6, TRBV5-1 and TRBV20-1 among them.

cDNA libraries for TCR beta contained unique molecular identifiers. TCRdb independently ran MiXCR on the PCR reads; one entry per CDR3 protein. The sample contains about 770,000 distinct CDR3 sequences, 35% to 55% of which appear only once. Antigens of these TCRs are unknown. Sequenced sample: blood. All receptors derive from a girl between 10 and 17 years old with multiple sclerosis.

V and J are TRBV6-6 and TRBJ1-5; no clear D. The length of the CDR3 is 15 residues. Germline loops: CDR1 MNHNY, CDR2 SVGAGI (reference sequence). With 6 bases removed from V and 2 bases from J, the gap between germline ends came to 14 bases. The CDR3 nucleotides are TGTGCCAGCAGACACCAGGACTCTCGCAATCAGCCCCAGCATTTT. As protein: CASRHQDSRNQPQHF.

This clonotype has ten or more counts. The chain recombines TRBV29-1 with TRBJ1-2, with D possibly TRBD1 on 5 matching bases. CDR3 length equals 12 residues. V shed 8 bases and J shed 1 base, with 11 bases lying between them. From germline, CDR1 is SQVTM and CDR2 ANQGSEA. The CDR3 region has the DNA TGCAGCTTTGGGGGGGGTAACTATGGCTACACCTTC. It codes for CSFGGGNYGYTF.

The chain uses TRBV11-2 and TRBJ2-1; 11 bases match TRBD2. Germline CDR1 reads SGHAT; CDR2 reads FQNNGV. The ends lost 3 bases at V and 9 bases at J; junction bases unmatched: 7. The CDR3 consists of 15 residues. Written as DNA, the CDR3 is TGTGCCAGCAGCTTGGTAACTAGCGGGAGCGGTGAGCAGTTCTTC. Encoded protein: CASSLVTSGSGEQFF.

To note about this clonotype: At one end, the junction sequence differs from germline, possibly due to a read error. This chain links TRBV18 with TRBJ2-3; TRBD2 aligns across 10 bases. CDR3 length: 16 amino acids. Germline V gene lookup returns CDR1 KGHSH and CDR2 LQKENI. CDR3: CASPPGLADYTDTQYF. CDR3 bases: TGTGCCAGCCCACCAGGACTAGCGGACTACACAGATACGCAGTATTTT.

Here the CDR3 reads CASSLLPSGSNGKQFF. CDR3 nucleotide sequence: TGTGCCAGCAGCCTTCTTCCTAGCGGGAGTAACGGTAAGCAGTTCTTC. The chain uses TRBV7-8 and TRBJ2-1; 10 bases align to TRBD2. The junction had 15 bases not matched to a gene; V was cut back by 5 bases and J by 11 bases. From germline, CDR1 is SGHVS and CDR2 FQNEAQ. This CDR3 spans 16 amino acids.

CDR3 nucleotide sequence: TGCAGTGCTACGAGTCTAGCGGGAGGTGACGAGCAGTACTTC. As protein: CSATSLAGGDEQYF. This chain uses TRBV20-1 with TRBJ2-5; TRBD2 aligns across 11 bases. The J call may be wrong; the DNA end is better matched by TRBJ2-7. The CDR3 spans 14 residues. The germline V gene encodes CDR1 DFQATT and CDR2 SNEGSKA (reference sequence).